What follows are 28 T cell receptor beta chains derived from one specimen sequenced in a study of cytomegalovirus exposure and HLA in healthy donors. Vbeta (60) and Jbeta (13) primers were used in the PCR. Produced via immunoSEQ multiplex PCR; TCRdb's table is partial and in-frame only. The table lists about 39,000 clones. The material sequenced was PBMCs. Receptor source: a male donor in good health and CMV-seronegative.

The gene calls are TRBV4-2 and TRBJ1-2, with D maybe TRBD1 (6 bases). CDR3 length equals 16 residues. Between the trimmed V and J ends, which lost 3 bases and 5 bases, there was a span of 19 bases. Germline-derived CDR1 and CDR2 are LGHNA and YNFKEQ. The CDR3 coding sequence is TGTGCCAGCAGCCATCTGGACGGAGGGGGGGCGTATGGCTACACCTTC. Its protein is CASSHLDGGGAYGYTF.

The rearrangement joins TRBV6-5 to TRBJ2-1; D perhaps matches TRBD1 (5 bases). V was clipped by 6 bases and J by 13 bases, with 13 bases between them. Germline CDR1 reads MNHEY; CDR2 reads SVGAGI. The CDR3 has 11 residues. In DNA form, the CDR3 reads TGTGCCAGCAGGCAAACAGGAAGACAGTTCTTC. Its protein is CASRQTGRQFF.

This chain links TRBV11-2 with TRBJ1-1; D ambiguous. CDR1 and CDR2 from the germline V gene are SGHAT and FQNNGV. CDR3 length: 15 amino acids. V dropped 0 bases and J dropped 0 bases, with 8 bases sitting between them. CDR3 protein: CASSLDLQMNTEAFF. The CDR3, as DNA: TGTGCCAGCAGCTTAGATCTACAGATGAACACTGAAGCTTTCTTT.

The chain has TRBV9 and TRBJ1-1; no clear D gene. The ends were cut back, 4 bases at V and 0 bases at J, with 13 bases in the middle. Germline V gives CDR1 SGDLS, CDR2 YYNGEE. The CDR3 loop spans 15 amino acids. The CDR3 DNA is TGTGCCAGCAGCCTCATTCAGAACATGAACACTGAAGCTTTCTTT. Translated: CASSLIQNMNTEAFF.

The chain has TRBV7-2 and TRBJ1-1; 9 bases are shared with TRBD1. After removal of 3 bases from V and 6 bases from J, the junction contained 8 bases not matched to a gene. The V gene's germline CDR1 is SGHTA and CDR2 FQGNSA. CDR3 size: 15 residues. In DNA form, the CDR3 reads TGTGCCAGCAGCTTGTTTGGGACAGGGTTCTCTGAAGCTTTCTTT. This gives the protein CASSLFGTGFSEAFF.

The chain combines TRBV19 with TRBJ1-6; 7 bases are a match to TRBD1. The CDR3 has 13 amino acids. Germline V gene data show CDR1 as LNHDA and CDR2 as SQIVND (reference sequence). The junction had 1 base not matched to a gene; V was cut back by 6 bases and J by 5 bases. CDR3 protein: CASRGTDNSPLHF. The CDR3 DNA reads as TGTGCCAGTAGAGGGACAGATAATTCACCCCTCCACTTT.

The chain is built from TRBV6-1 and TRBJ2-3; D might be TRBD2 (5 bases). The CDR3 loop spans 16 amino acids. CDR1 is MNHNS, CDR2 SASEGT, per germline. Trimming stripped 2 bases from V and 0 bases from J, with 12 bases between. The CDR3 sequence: CASSELLVLSTDTQYF. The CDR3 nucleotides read TGTGCCAGCAGTGAACTACTAGTCCTTAGCACAGATACGCAGTATTTT.

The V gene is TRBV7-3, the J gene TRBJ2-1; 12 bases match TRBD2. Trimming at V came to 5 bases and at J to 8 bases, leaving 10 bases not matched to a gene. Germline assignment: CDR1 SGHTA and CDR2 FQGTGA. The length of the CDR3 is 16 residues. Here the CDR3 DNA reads TGTGCCAGCAGCCATGCTAGCGGGGGGGCTAGCGATGAGCAGTTCTTC. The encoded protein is CASSHASGGASDEQFF.

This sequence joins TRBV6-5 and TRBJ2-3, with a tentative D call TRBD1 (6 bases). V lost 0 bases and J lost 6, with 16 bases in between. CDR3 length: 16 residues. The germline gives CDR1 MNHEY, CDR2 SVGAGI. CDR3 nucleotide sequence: TGTGCCAGCAGTTACTCGACGACAGAAAGGGGGGATACGCAGTATTTT. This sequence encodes CASSYSTTERGDTQYF.

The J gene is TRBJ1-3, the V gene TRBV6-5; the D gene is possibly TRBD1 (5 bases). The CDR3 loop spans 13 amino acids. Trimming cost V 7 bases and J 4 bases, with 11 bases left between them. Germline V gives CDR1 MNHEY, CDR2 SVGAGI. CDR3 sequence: CASTAGLGNTIYF. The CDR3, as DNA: TGTGCCAGCACGGCAGGGCTCGGAAACACCATATATTTT.

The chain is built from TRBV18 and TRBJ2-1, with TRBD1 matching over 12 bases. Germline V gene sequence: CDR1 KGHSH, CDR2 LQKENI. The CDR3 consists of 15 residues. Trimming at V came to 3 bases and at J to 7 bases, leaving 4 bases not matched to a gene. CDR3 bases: TGTGCCAGCTCACCTGGGACAGGGGGCAAAAATGAGCAGTTCTTC. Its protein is CASSPGTGGKNEQFF.

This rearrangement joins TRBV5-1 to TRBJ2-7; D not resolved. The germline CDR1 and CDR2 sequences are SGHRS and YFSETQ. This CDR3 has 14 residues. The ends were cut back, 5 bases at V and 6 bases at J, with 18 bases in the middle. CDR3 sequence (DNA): TGCGCCAGCAGTTCGCAGGTGGGCTCCGGCGAGCAGTACTTC. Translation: CASSSQVGSGEQYF.

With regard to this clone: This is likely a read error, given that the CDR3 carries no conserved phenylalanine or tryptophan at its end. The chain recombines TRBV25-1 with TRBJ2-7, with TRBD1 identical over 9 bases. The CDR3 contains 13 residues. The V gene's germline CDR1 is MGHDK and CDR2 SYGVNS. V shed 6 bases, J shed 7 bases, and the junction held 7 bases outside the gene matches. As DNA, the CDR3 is TGTGCCAGCAGAGGGACAGGGCGAAGAGAGCAGTACCTC. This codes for CASRGTGRREQYL.

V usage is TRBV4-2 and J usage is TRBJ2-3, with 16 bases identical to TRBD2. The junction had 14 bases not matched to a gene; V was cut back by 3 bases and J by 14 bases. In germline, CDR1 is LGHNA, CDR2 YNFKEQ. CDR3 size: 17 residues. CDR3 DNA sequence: TGTGCCAGCAGCCAGTCTACCGGGACTAGCGGGGGGGGAGTGAGGTATTTT. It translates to CASSQSTGTSGGGVRYF.

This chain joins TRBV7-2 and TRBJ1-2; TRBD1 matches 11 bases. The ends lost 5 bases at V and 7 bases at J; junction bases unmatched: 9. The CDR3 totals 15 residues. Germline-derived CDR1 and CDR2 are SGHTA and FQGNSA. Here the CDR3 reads CASSLRDRGSLGYTF. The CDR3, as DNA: TGTGCCAGCAGCCTCCGGGACAGGGGGAGTCTTGGCTACACCTTC.

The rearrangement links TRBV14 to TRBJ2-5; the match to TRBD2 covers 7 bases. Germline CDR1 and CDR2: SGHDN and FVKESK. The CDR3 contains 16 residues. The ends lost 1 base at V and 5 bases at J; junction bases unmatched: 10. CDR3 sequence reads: CASSQVAGVNRETQYF. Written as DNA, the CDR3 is TGTGCCAGCAGCCAAGTGGCGGGGGTTAATCGGGAGACCCAGTACTTC. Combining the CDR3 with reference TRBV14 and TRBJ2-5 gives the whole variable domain EAGVTQFPSHSVIEKGQTVTLRCDPISGHDNLYWYRRVMGKEIKFLLHFVKESKQDESGMPNNRFLAERTGGTYSTLKVQPAELEDSGVYFCASSQVAGVNRETQYFGPGTRLLVL.

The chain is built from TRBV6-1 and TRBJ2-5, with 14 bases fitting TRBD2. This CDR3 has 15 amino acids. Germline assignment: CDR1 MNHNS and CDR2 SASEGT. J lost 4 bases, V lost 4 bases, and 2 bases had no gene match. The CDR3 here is CASSGLAGGPETQYF. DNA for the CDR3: TGTGCCAGCAGTGGACTAGCGGGGGGGCCAGAGACCCAGTACTTC.

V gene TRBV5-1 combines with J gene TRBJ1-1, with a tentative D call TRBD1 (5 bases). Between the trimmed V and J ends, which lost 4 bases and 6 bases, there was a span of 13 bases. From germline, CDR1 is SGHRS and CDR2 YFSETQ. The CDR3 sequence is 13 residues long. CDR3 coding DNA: TGCGCCAGCAGCCCCCTCGGGGGGGCTGAAGCTTTCTTT. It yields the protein CASSPLGGAEAFF. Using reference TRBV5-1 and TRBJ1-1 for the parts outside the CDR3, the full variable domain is KAGVTQTPRYLIKTRGQQVTLSCSPISGHRSVSWYQQTPGQGLQFLFEYFSETQRNKGNFPGRFSGRQFSNSRSEMNVSTLELGDSALYLCASSPLGGAEAFFGQGTRLTVV.

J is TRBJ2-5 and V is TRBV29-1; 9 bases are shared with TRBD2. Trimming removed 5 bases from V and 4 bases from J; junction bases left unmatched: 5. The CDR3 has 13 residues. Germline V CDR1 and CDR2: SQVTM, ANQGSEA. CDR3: CSVPRGGVETQYF. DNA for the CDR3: TGCAGCGTTCCGCGGGGGGGAGTAGAGACCCAGTACTTC. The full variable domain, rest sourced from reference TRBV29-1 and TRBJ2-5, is SAVISQKPSRDICQRGTSLTIQCQVDSQVTMMFWYRQQPGQSLTLIATANQGSEATYESGFVIDKFPISRPNLTFSTLTVSNMSPEDSSIYLCSVPRGGVETQYFGPGTRLLVL.

The CDR3 is CASSTQDYGYTF. CDR3 in DNA: TGTGCCAGCAGTACACAGGACTATGGCTACACCTTC. The chain carries TRBV6-5 and TRBJ1-2, with D possibly TRBD1 on 5 matching bases. Trimming stripped 5 bases from V and 3 bases from J, with 7 bases between. CDR3 length: 12 residues. Germline V gene lookup returns CDR1 MNHEY and CDR2 SVGAGI.

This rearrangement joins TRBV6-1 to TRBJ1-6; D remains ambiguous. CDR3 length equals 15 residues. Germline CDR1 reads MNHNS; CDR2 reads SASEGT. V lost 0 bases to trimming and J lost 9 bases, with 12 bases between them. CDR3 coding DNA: TGTGCCAGCAGTGAAGCGCTCTTCTCCAGTTCACCCCTCCACTTT. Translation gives CASSEALFSSSPLHF.

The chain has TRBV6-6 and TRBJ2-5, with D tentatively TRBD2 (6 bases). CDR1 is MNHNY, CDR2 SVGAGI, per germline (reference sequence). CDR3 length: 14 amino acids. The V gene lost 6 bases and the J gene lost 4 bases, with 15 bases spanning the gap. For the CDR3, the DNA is TGTGCCAGCAGGCCCGGGAGAGCGGCAGAGACCCAGTACTTC. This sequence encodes CASRPGRAAETQYF.

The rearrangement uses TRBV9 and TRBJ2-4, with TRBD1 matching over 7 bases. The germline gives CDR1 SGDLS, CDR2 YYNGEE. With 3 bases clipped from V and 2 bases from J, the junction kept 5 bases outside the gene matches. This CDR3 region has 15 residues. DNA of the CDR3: TGTGCCAGCAGCGCGAGACAGGGAACCAAAAACATTCAGTACTTC. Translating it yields CASSARQGTKNIQYF.

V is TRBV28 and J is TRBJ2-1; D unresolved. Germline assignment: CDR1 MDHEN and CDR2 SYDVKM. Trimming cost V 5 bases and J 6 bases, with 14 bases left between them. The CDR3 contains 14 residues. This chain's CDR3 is CASSGPPVFNEQFF. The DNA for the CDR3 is TGTGCCAGCAGTGGGCCGCCTGTATTCAATGAGCAGTTCTTC.

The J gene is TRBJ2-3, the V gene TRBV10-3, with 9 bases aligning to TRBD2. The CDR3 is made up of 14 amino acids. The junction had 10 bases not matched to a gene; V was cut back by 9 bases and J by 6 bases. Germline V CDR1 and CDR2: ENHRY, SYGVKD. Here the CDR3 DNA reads TGTGCCATTCTCGGCGGGGGGGCCCGGGATACGCAGTATTTT. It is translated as CAILGGGARDTQYF.

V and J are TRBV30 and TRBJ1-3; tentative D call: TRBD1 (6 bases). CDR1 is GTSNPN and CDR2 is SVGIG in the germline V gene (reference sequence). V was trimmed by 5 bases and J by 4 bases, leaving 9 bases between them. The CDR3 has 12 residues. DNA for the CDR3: TGTGCCTGGCGGACAGTCGGAAACACCATATATTTT. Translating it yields CAWRTVGNTIYF. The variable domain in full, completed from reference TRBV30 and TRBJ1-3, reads SQTIHQWPATLVQPVGSPLSLECTVEGTSNPNLYWYRQAAGRGLQLLFYSVGIGQISSEVPQNLSASRPQDRQFILSSKKLLLSDSGFYLCAWRTVGNTIYFGEGSWLTVV.

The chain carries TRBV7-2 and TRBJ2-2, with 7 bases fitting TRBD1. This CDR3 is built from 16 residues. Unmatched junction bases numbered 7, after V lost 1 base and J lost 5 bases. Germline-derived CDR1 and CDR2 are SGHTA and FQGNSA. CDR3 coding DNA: TGTGCCAGCAGCTTAGTAGTGACAGGGCTTACCGGGGAGCTGTTTTTT. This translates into CASSLVVTGLTGELFF.

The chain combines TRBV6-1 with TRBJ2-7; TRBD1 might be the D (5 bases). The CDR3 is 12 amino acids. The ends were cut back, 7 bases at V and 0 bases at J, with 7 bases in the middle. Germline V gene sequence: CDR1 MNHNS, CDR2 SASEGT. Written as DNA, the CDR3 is TGTGCCAGCAAGGGGCTCTCCTACGAGCAGTACTTC. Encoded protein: CASKGLSYEQYF.